These T cell receptor beta chains were read from a single sample in a study of preoperative IRX-2 immunotherapy in early breast cancer. Generated by immunoSEQ multiplex PCR, the TCRdb table keeps only in-frame clones and is missing some. Of some 13,000 clones in the sample, around 90% are singletons; the top ten hold about 27%. Sampling was carried out from a patient treated with IRX-2 immunotherapy. These TCRs come from a human donor with breast cancer. Each CDR3 is given with its conserved first and last residue. The D gene is left open where the match is weak. Not all rows give a size; the values are once, few, many and, for expanded clones, a class.

cdr3_aa	cdr3_nt	clone_size	v_call	j_call	d_call
CASRRVPQGFGELFF	TGTGCCAGCAGACGAGTGCCGCAAGGGTTCGGGGAGCTGTTTTTT	once	TRBV6-1	TRBJ2-2	-
CASSGRDREPGANVLTF	TGTGCCAGCAGTGGCCGGGACAGGGAACCTGGGGCCAACGTCCTGACTTTC	-	TRBV2	TRBJ2-6	TRBD1
CASSLEGYGAFF	TGTGCCAGCAGTTTGGAGGGCTACGGGGCTTTCTTT	-	TRBV28	TRBJ1-1	-
CASRRPGQGTFKYF	TGTGCCAGCCGCCGACCGGGACAGGGCACGTTTAAATATTTT	-	TRBV28	TRBJ1-3	TRBD1
CASISGLNTEAFF	TGTGCCAGCATTTCGGGATTGAACACTGAAGCTTTCTTT	-	TRBV6-1	TRBJ1-1	-
CASSYGPPRSNEKLFF	TGTGCCAGCAGCTATGGACCGCCGCGAAGTAATGAAAAACTGTTTTTT	few	TRBV2	TRBJ1-4	-
CASSPGTSPGETQYF	TGTGCCAGCAGTCCGGGGACTAGCCCAGGGGAGACCCAGTACTTC	-	TRBV2	TRBJ2-5	TRBD2
CASSLWGAYNEQFF	TGTGCCAGCAGCTTGTGGGGCGCCTACAATGAGCAGTTCTTC	-	TRBV5-4	TRBJ2-1	-
CASSLPSNYGYTF	TGCGCCAGCAGCTTGCCCTCCAACTATGGCTACACCTTC	-	TRBV5-1	TRBJ1-2	-
CASSQSGHGVYNEQFF	TGTGCCAGCAGCCAGTCAGGGCATGGGGTCTACAATGAGCAGTTCTTC	-	TRBV7-8	TRBJ2-1	-
CSVAAGPGQGNSLSNYGYTF	TGCAGCGTAGCAGCCGGACCAGGACAGGGTAATTCGCTTTCTAACTATGGCTACACCTTC	-	TRBV29-1	TRBJ1-2	TRBD1
CASSSRDSGEQYF	TGTGCCAGCTCATCTCGGGACAGCGGCGAGCAGTACTTC	-	TRBV18	TRBJ2-7	TRBD1
CASSDRTGNSPLHF	TGTGCCAGCAGTGACCGGACAGGAAATTCACCCCTCCACTTT	-	TRBV6-6	TRBJ1-6	TRBD1
CASSKDWSSYNEQFF	TGTGCCAGCAGCAAAGATTGGAGCTCCTACAATGAGCAGTTCTTC	-	TRBV21-1	TRBJ2-1	-
CASSVMGTTNEKLFF	TGTGCCAGCAGCGTAATGGGAACAACTAATGAAAAACTGTTTTTT	-	TRBV9	TRBJ1-4	-
CASTPAGGRDGYTF	TGTGCCAGCACCCCTGCAGGGGGGCGCGATGGCTACACCTTC	-	TRBV5-4	TRBJ1-2	TRBD1
CASTRAGMYYGYTF	TGTGCCAGCACACGGGCAGGGATGTACTATGGCTACACCTTC	few	TRBV7-2	TRBJ1-2	-
CASNRGQDTEAFF	TGTGCCAGTAACAGGGGGCAAGACACTGAAGCTTTCTTT	-	TRBV6-5	TRBJ1-1	TRBD1
CAWAKGTAAYEQYF	TGTGCCTGGGCTAAGGGAACGGCAGCCTACGAGCAGTACTTC	-	TRBV30	TRBJ2-7	-
CASALNTEAFF	TGTGCCAGCGCATTGAACACTGAAGCTTTCTTT	-	TRBV5-6	TRBJ1-1	-